A single sample gave rise to the 17 T cell receptor beta chains below, sequenced in a study of cytomegalovirus exposure and HLA in healthy donors. The PCR was carried out with 60 Vbeta primers and 13 Jbeta primers. TCRdb's copy holds only in-frame clones and misses some; the assay was immunoSEQ multiplex PCR. This table has 150,000 to 180,000 clones, around 74% appearing once. Sequencing input: PBMCs. The receptors derive from a man in his late teens or twenties in good health and CMV-seronegative.

The chain recombines TRBV7-2 with TRBJ2-3; 7 bases fit TRBD1. The CDR3 contains 16 residues. Unmatched junction bases numbered 4, after V lost 0 bases and J lost 1 base. In germline, CDR1 is SGHTA, CDR2 FQGNSA. The CDR3 DNA is TGTGCCAGCAGCTTAGCGGCCACAGGGGGCACAGATACGCAGTATTTT. Protein product: CASSLAATGGTDTQYF.

V is TRBV10-2 and J is TRBJ1-2; TRBD1 matches at 11 bases. Germline values: CDR1 WSHSY, CDR2 SAAADI. Trimming took 2 bases from V and 8 from J; bases not matched to a gene: 7. The CDR3 consists of 15 residues. CDR3 residues: CASSEDRTGGDGYTF. CDR3 nucleotides: TGCGCCAGCAGTGAGGATAGGACAGGGGGCGACGGCTACACCTTC.

This clone was counted only a few times. The chain has TRBV11-2 and TRBJ1-5; 8 bases agree with TRBD1. Unmatched junction bases numbered 11, after V lost 1 base and J lost 6 bases. The CDR3 sequence is 17 residues long. CDR1 is SGHAT, CDR2 FQNNGV, per germline. The DNA for the CDR3 is TGTGCCAGCAGCTTAGGCCCTGGACAGGGTAAAAGTCAGCCCCAGCATTTT. It yields the protein CASSLGPGQGKSQPQHF.

The chain has TRBV27 and TRBJ2-1; D may be TRBD2 (5 bases). Per the germline V gene, CDR1 is MNHEY and CDR2 is SMNVEV (reference sequence). The CDR3 contains 15 residues. Between the trimmed V and J ends, which lost 2 bases and 3 bases, there was a span of 11 bases. As DNA, the CDR3 is TGTGCCAGCAGTTTACTAGCCAAAGGCTACAATGAGCAGTTCTTC. Translation gives CASSLLAKGYNEQFF.

This clone was counted between two and nine times. The chain couples TRBV5-6 to TRBJ2-7, with 12 bases matching TRBD1. The CDR3 is made up of 16 amino acids. The germline CDR1 and CDR2 sequences are SGHDT and YYEEEE. V gave up 4 bases and J gave up 5 bases; unmatched junction bases: 10. The CDR3 here is CASSIKMGQGADEQYF. The DNA for the CDR3 is TGTGCCAGCAGCATCAAAATGGGACAGGGGGCGGACGAGCAGTACTTC.

The V gene is TRBV14, the J gene TRBJ2-6; unclear D gene. Trimming shortened V by 0 bases and J by 0 bases, and 9 bases separated the two germline ends. The CDR3 extends over 17 amino acids. Germline V gene lookup returns CDR1 SGHDN and CDR2 FVKESK. CDR3 protein: CASSQDGHLSGANVLTF. The CDR3 bases are TGTGCCAGCAGCCAAGATGGGCACCTCTCTGGGGCCAACGTCCTGACTTTC.

V gene TRBV6-1 combines with J gene TRBJ1-1, with a weak D call TRBD1 (6 bases). This CDR3 has 14 residues. Germline V gene data show CDR1 as MNHNS and CDR2 as SASEGT. Trimming removed 6 bases at V and 5 bases at J, with 16 bases between. The CDR3 sequence: CASREQGSRTEAFF. In nucleotides, the CDR3 is TGTGCCAGCAGGGAACAGGGATCGAGGACTGAAGCTTTCTTT.

V and J are TRBV14 and TRBJ1-1; no firm D call. The CDR3 sequence is 15 residues long. Trimming cost V 0 bases and J 6 bases, with 14 bases left between them. Germline CDR1 is SGHDN and CDR2 is FVKESK. In nucleotides, the CDR3 is TGTGCCAGCAGCCAAGATATTGGGTTGGGCTCTGAAGCTTTCTTT. Translated, it gives CASSQDIGLGSEAFF.

V is TRBV30 and J is TRBJ2-7, with 8 bases lining up with TRBD1. V lost 5 bases to trimming and J lost 6 bases; unmatched junction nucleotides: 12. Germline loops: CDR1 GTSNPN, CDR2 SVGIG (reference sequence). The CDR3 extends over 14 amino acids. CDR3 in amino acids: CAWGQGAGRSEQYF. The CDR3 DNA is TGTGCCTGGGGTCAGGGGGCAGGGAGGTCCGAGCAGTACTTC.

CDR3 residues: CASSLGRRSGGYEQYF. The CDR3 DNA sequence: TGTGCCAGCAGCTTAGGGCGACGGTCTGGCGGCTACGAGCAGTACTTC. J is TRBJ2-7 and V is TRBV13; D unclear. Germline V gives CDR1 PRHDT, CDR2 FYEKMQ (reference sequence). Trimming removed 0 bases at V and 3 bases at J, with 15 bases between. This CDR3 region has 16 residues. The variable domain in full, completed from reference TRBV13 and TRBJ2-7, reads AAGVIQSPRHLIKEKRETATLKCYPIPRHDTVYWYQQGPGQDPQFLISFYEKMQSDKGSIPDRFSAQQFSDYHSELNMSSLELGDSALYFCASSLGRRSGGYEQYFGPGTRLTVT.

V and J are TRBV7-9 and TRBJ1-2; 7 nucleotides line up with TRBD1. The germline V gene has CDR1 SEHNR and CDR2 FQNEAQ (reference sequence). The CDR3 is 16 residues long. V lost 5 bases, J lost 3 bases, and 12 bases stayed unmatched. This CDR3 is CASSRRQGPTDYGYTF. The CDR3 region has the DNA TGTGCCAGCAGCCGTCGACAGGGCCCCACTGACTATGGCTACACCTTC.

The chain has TRBV7-9 and TRBJ2-3; 9 bases agree with TRBD1. The CDR3 loop spans 15 amino acids. With V trimmed by 5 bases and J by 3 bases, 6 bases remained unmatched. The germline CDR1 and CDR2 sequences are SEHNR and FQNEAQ (reference sequence). The CDR3: CASSRTGVRTDTQYF. DNA of the CDR3: TGTGCCAGCAGCCGGACAGGGGTCAGGACAGATACGCAGTATTTT.

This clone has just one count. The chain couples TRBV10-2 to TRBJ2-3, with D perhaps TRBD1 (5 bases). Trimming removed 6 bases at V and 1 base at J, with 8 bases between. CDR3 length: 13 residues. Germline CDR1 and CDR2: WSHSY and SAAADI. CDR3 DNA: TGCGCCAGCAGGGGGCTAGGCACAGATACGCAGTATTTT. It yields the protein CASRGLGTDTQYF.

This chain links TRBV9 with TRBJ2-1, with 12 bases identical to TRBD2. The CDR3 is 15 residues long. Germline CDR1 reads SGDLS; CDR2 reads YYNGEE. The junction had 2 bases not matched to a gene; V was cut back by 4 bases and J by 3 bases. The CDR3 is CASSLAGGIYNEQFF. In nucleotides, the CDR3 is TGTGCCAGCAGCCTAGCGGGGGGGATCTACAATGAGCAGTTCTTC. The variable domain in full, with the rest retrieved from reference TRBV9 and TRBJ2-1, is DSGVTQTPKHLITATGQRVTLRCSPRSGDLSVYWYQQSLDQGLQFLIQYYNGEERAKGNILERFSAQQFPDLHSELNLSSLELGDSALYFCASSLAGGIYNEQFFGPGTRLTVL.

This sequence joins TRBV4-1 and TRBJ2-5; D unclear. The V end was cut by 4 bases, the J end by 5 bases, with 11 bases between. CDR1 is MGHRA and CDR2 is YSYEKL in the germline V gene. The CDR3 totals 13 residues. The CDR3 region has the DNA TGCGCCAGCAGCCGAGAAAAGAGGGAGACCCAGTACTTC. Its translation: CASSREKRETQYF.

This rearrangement joins TRBV10-2 to TRBJ2-2, with 13 bases that match TRBD2. Germline V CDR1 and CDR2: WSHSY, SAAADI. J gave up 0 bases and V 7 bases, and 11 bases lay outside the gene matches. CDR3 size: 19 residues. CDR3 coding DNA: TGCGCCAGCAATACTCCCTCTGGACTAGCGGGGGCGAACACCGGGGAGCTGTTTTTT. Its translation is CASNTPSGLAGANTGELFF.

The DNA of the CDR3 is TGCGCCAGCAGCCAAGATCGACAGGGCGGCTATGGCTACACCTTC. It specifies CASSQDRQGGYGYTF. The chain recombines TRBV4-3 with TRBJ1-2; 7 positions match TRBD1. Trimming removed 0 bases from V and 4 bases from J; junction bases left unmatched: 5. CDR1 LGHNA and CDR2 YSLEER come from the germline V gene. The CDR3 length is 15 residues.